This T cell receptor (beta chain) was recorded in a study of blood T cell repertoires in COVID-19. This clone occurred once. J was trimmed by 13 bases and V by 4 bases; bases with no gene match: 13. The CDR3 is 16 amino acids. Germline loops: CDR1 MNHEY, CDR2 SMNVEV (reference sequence). Original processing methods: Quantification of nucleated cells was approximated via reference gene primer amplification. Data came from immunoSEQ multiplex PCR; TCRdb stores just in-frame clones and leaves some out. V and J calls and clone size are given by that table; D and trimming were obtained from the DNA. The sample lists tens of thousands of clones, 75% to 90% occurring once.

The specimen sequenced was peripheral blood. The V call is TRBV27, the J call TRBJ1-6, with 10 bases lining up with TRBD1. The sequence was obtained from a woman of 80 years or more with acute or convalescent COVID-19. The CDR3 nucleotides are TGTGCCAGCAGTTCGTGGACAGGGGGAAATGGGCGGCCCCTCCACTTT. Its protein is CASSSWTGGNGRPLHF.